The source of this T cell receptor beta chain is a study of OX40 agonist ivuxolimab in advanced cancers. As for the study in general: Hepatocellular carcinoma, melanoma, renal cell or head and neck cancer was diagnosed in the dose-escalation patients. The study, taken as a whole, reports: In general, CD8+ T cells held more expanded clones than CD4+ did, on average.

V was trimmed by 8 bases and J by 3 bases, leaving 15 bases between them. This CDR3 is 14 amino acids long. CDR1 is SGHAT and CDR2 is FQNNGV in the germline V gene. Baseline was the first blood sampling point, followed by cycle 4 day 1 and cycle 7 day 1. Profiled with immunoSEQ multiplex PCR; TCRdb holds only in-frame clones, not every one. The top ten hold under 25% of the sample, which has about 36,000 clones, around 77% seen once. As for this clone: As yet, its antigen is unknown.

The sequences come from CD4+ or CD8+ T cells sorted from blood, collected in a trial of the OX40 agonist ivuxolimab. The V gene is TRBV11-2, the J gene TRBJ2-3; no clear D. The sequence derives from an adult with an advanced solid tumor such as melanoma, head and neck, liver or kidney cancer. The CDR3 DNA reads as TGTGCCAGCGGAAACAAAGACCCAACAGATACGCAGTATTTT. Residues: CASGNKDPTDTQYF.